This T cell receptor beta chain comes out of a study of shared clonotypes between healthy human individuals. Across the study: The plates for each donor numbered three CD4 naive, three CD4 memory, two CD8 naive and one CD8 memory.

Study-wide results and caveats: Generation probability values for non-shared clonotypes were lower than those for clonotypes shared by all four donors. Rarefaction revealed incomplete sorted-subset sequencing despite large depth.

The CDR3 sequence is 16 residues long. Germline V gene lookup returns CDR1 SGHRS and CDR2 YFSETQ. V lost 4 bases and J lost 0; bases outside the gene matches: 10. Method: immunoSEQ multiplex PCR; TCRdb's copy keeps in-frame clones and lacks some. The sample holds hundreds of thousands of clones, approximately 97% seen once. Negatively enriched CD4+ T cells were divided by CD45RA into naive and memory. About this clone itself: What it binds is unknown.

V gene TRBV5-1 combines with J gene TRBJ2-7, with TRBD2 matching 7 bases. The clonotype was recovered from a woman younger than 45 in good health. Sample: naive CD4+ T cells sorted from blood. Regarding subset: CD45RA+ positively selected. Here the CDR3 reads CASSRSGVAGSYEQYF. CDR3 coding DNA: TGCGCCAGCAGCCGCTCCGGGGTAGCGGGCTCCTACGAGCAGTACTTC.